The 4 T cell receptor beta chains below come from one sample, sequenced in a study of blood T cell repertoires in COVID-19. The method was immunoSEQ multiplex PCR; TCRdb's version includes in-frame clones alone and lacks a portion of them. The data show 250,000 or so clones, nearly 90% seen once. The sequenced sample consisted of peripheral blood. The receptors here all came from a woman aged 60-75 years with COVID-19, enrolled during active disease.

This clone has just a few counts. The chain joins TRBV9 to TRBJ1-2, with 8 bases identical to TRBD1. This CDR3 has 14 residues. CDR1 is SGDLS and CDR2 is YYNGEE in the germline V gene. The V gene end was trimmed by 4 bases and the J gene end by 2 bases; junction bases not matched to a gene: 4. The CDR3 DNA is TGTGCCAGCAGCCCCCGGACAGGGAACTATGGCTACACCTTC. Residues: CASSPRTGNYGYTF.

The V call is TRBV3-1 (or the pseudogene TRBV3-2), the J call TRBJ1-3; TRBD1 might be the D (5 bases). The V and J ends lost 0 bases and 4 bases respectively, with 10 bases between them. Looked up from germline, CDR1 is LGHDT and CDR2 is YNNKEL (reference sequence). There are 15 residues in the CDR3. The CDR3 sequence is CASSQDRVRGNTIYF. For the CDR3, the DNA is TGTGCCAGCAGCCAAGACAGGGTTCGCGGAAACACCATATATTTT.

The V call is TRBV9, the J call TRBJ2-7; 9 positions match TRBD1. The CDR3 has 15 amino acids. Germline loops: CDR1 SGDLS, CDR2 YYNGEE. V shed 3 bases, J shed 0 bases, and the junction held 4 bases outside the gene matches. This chain's CDR3 is CASSGPGQGSYEQYF. Written as DNA, the CDR3 is TGTGCCAGCAGCGGCCCGGGACAGGGCTCCTACGAGCAGTACTTC.

This clone showed up just a few times. V and J are TRBV12-3 or TRBV12-4 and TRBJ1-2, with unresolved D. The length of the CDR3 is 13 residues. V was cut by 2 bases and J by 4 bases, with 8 bases left in between. CDR3 coding DNA: TGTGCCAGCAGTTTAAGGGAGAGCTATGGCTACACCTTC. It codes for CASSLRESYGYTF.